Listed below are T cell receptor beta chains from one sample, sequenced in a study of blood T cell repertoires in COVID-19. Only in-frame clones appear in the TCRdb table, and some are missing; sequencing was by immunoSEQ multiplex PCR. Here the sample spans 140,000 to 150,000 clones, around 86% being singletons. Sequences were obtained from peripheral blood. The receptor set was obtained from a human donor in a cohort sampled during active COVID-19. Each CDR3 is given with its conserved first and last residue. Fields, in order: J gene, V gene, clone size, D gene, CDR3 protein, CDR3 DNA. The D gene is left open where the match is weak. Only some rows state a clone size, as once, few, many or a class for expanded clones.

>TRBJ2-2|TRBV7-7|-|-
CASSLVPGATNTGELFF
TGTGCCAGCAGCTTAGTGCCGGGAGCGACTAACACCGGGGAGCTGTTTTTT
>TRBJ2-7|TRBV27|-|TRBD2
CASSRLAGPYEQYF
TGTGCCAGCAGTCGACTAGCGGGACCGTACGAGCAGTACTTC
>TRBJ1-2|TRBV7-9|-|TRBD1
CAAQGGYGYTF
TGTGCCGCGCAGGGGGGCTATGGCTACACCTTC
>TRBJ1-5|TRBV2|-|TRBD1
CASSESRGNQPQHF
TGTGCCAGCAGTGAAAGCAGGGGGAATCAGCCCCAGCATTTT
>TRBJ2-7|TRBV3-1/TRBV3-2|-|-
CASSQAGLYEQYF
TGTGCCAGCAGCCAAGCAGGGCTCTACGAGCAGTACTTC
>TRBJ1-2|TRBV7-2|-|TRBD1
CASSPGQGHYGYTF
TGTGCCAGCAGCCCGGGACAGGGGCACTATGGCTACACCTTC
>TRBJ2-7|TRBV6-2/TRBV6-3|once|-
CASSYSGGYYEQYF
TGTGCCAGTAGTTACTCTGGCGGATACTACGAGCAGTACTTC
>TRBJ2-1|TRBV7-8|-|TRBD1
CASGTGADNEQFF
TGTGCCAGCGGGACAGGGGCTGACAATGAGCAGTTCTTC
>TRBJ2-1|TRBV15|-|TRBD2
CATSTGTSGRLNEQFF
TGTGCCACCAGCACTGGGACTAGCGGGAGGTTGAATGAGCAGTTCTTC
>TRBJ2-1|TRBV9|-|TRBD2
CASSVLAGGGNEQFF
TGTGCCAGCAGCGTCTTAGCGGGGGGTGGGAATGAGCAGTTCTTC
>TRBJ1-2|TRBV4-3|few|-
CASSQDFGLLSSFAF
TGCGCCAGCAGCCAAGATTTCGGTCTCCTTAGTTCTTTCGCCTTC
>TRBJ1-6|TRBV6-5|once|TRBD1
CASNPDRGPSPLHF
TGTGCCAGCAATCCGGACAGGGGGCCTTCACCCCTCCACTTT
>TRBJ2-7|TRBV7-6|-|TRBD2
CASSGTSGTYEQYF
TGTGCCAGCAGCGGGACTAGCGGCACCTACGAGCAGTACTTC
>TRBJ1-3|TRBV5-1|-|TRBD1
CASSSGTAGNTIYF
TGCGCCAGCAGCTCCGGGACAGCTGGAAACACCATATATTTT
>TRBJ2-3|TRBV7-9|-|TRBD2
CASSPPGLAGADTQYF
TGTGCCAGCAGCCCTCCCGGACTAGCGGGAGCGGATACGCAGTATTTT
>TRBJ2-7|TRBV28|-|TRBD2
CASSLSSGSSPYEQYF
TGTGCCAGCAGTTTGTCTAGCGGGAGTTCCCCCTACGAGCAGTACTTC
>TRBJ2-2|TRBV7-8|-|TRBD2
CASEGTSVSGELFF
TGTGCCAGCGAAGGGACTAGCGTTTCCGGGGAGCTGTTTTTT
>TRBJ2-1|TRBV19|-|TRBD2
CASSIEGTSGRAFNEQFF
TGTGCCAGTAGTATAGAGGGGACTAGCGGGAGGGCCTTCAATGAGCAGTTCTTC
>TRBJ2-1|TRBV7-3|-|TRBD2
CASSFRLAGGNEQFF
TGTGCCAGCAGCTTTAGGCTAGCGGGAGGCAATGAGCAGTTCTTC
>TRBJ1-1|TRBV29-1|few|-
CSVGQVEAFF
TGCAGCGTTGGTCAGGTTGAAGCTTTCTTT
>TRBJ2-7|TRBV7-9|few|TRBD2
CAAGGDGSSYEQYF
TGTGCCGCGGGAGGGGACGGGAGCTCCTACGAGCAGTACTTC
>TRBJ2-2|TRBV7-2|-|TRBD1
CASSSTLLTGRTGELFF
TGTGCCAGCAGCTCGACTCTCCTGACAGGGCGCACCGGGGAGCTGTTTTTT
>TRBJ2-1|TRBV6-2/TRBV6-3|few|-
CASSYFGRFFYNEQFF
TGTGCCAGCAGTTACTTTGGGAGATTTTTCTACAATGAGCAGTTCTTC
>TRBJ1-5|TRBV15|-|-
CATSIDSSNQPQHF
TGTGCCACCAGCATAGACAGTAGCAATCAGCCCCAGCATTTT
>TRBJ1-5|TRBV6-6|-|TRBD1
CASSYSFDRGGQPQHF
TGTGCCAGCAGTTACTCGTTCGACAGGGGTGGTCAGCCCCAGCATTTT
>TRBJ2-3|TRBV29-1|-|TRBD2
CSVGRELGTDTQYF
TGCAGCGTTGGGCGGGAGTTGGGCACAGATACGCAGTATTTT
>TRBJ2-5|TRBV2|-|-
CASSEWWTLEQETQYF
TGTGCCAGCAGTGAATGGTGGACACTGGAGCAAGAGACCCAGTACTTC
>TRBJ2-7|TRBV7-9|-|-
CASSRGAPGVF
TGTGCCAGCAGCCGGGGGGCCCCGGGTGTCTTC
>TRBJ2-5|TRBV28|-|-
CASSYQETQYF
TGTGCCAGCAGCTACCAAGAGACCCAGTACTTC
>TRBJ1-1|TRBV4-3|-|TRBD1
CASSQPGGMNTEAFF
TGCGCCAGCAGCCAACCAGGGGGGATGAACACTGAAGCTTTCTTT
>TRBJ1-6|TRBV18|few|-
CASSPELGPLHF
TGTGCCAGCTCACCAGAGCTCGGACCCCTCCACTTT
>TRBJ2-1|TRBV11-2|-|TRBD2
CASSLRLAGEVYNEQFF
TGTGCCAGCAGCTTAAGGCTAGCGGGGGAGGTCTACAATGAGCAGTTCTTC
>TRBJ1-1|TRBV19|once|-
CASSPQGRSNTEAFF
TGTGCCAGTAGTCCACAGGGCAGGTCGAACACTGAAGCTTTCTTT
>TRBJ2-1|TRBV6-6|-|TRBD1
CASSPPPGGGSYNEQFF
TGTGCCAGCAGTCCCCCTCCAGGGGGCGGCTCCTACAATGAGCAGTTCTTC
>TRBJ2-5|TRBV19|-|-
CASRDSAQETQYF
TGTGCCAGTAGGGACAGCGCCCAAGAGACCCAGTACTTC
>TRBJ1-2|TRBV18|-|-
CASSPPSSSYGYTF
TGTGCCAGCTCACCACCCTCGAGTTCCTATGGCTACACCTTC
>TRBJ2-1|TRBV2|-|-
CAKDTDGNEQFF
TGTGCCAAGGACACGGATGGTAATGAGCAGTTCTTC
>TRBJ1-5|TRBV4-3|once|-
CASSQGANGNQPQHF
TGCGCCAGCAGCCAGGGGGCAAACGGCAATCAGCCCCAGCATTTT
>TRBJ1-1|TRBV5-5|-|TRBD1
CASSATGTGRHTEAFF
TGTGCCAGCAGCGCAACCGGGACAGGGCGGCACACTGAAGCTTTCTTT
>TRBJ2-2|TRBV9|-|TRBD2
CASSVGGLAGGTGELFF
TGTGCCAGCAGCGTAGGGGGACTAGCGGGAGGGACCGGGGAGCTGTTTTTT
>TRBJ2-7|TRBV15|few|TRBD1
CATSSGDRAPYEQYF
TGTGCCACCAGCAGTGGGGACAGGGCCCCCTACGAGCAGTACTTC
>TRBJ1-1|TRBV15|-|-
CATSRDVPRGNTEAFF
TGTGCCACCAGCAGAGACGTCCCCAGGGGGAACACTGAAGCTTTCTTT
>TRBJ2-2|TRBV10-3|few|-
CAISEGAGELFF
TGTGCCATCAGTGAAGGGGCCGGGGAGCTGTTTTTT
>TRBJ1-6|TRBV6-4|-|-
CASSDGAFGNSPLHF
TGTGCCAGCAGTGACGGGGCCTTCGGGAATTCACCCCTCCACTTT
>TRBJ2-7|TRBV5-6|-|-
CASTTARAGAYEQYF
TGTGCCAGCACCACGGCCCGGGCAGGGGCCTACGAGCAGTACTTC
>TRBJ2-7|TRBV5-1|medium-sized|-
CASSFGGQLSYEQYF
TGCGCCAGCAGCTTCGGCGGACAGTTGTCCTACGAGCAGTACTTC
>TRBJ2-1|TRBV7-7|-|TRBD2
CASSPRTSGRGGNEQFF
TGTGCCAGCAGCCCAAGGACTAGCGGGAGGGGGGGGAATGAGCAGTTCTTC
>TRBJ2-7|TRBV19|-|TRBD2
CASRSLGTSGSYEQYF
TGTGCCAGTAGATCCCTCGGGACTAGCGGCTCCTACGAGCAGTACTTC
>TRBJ2-7|TRBV28|-|TRBD2
CASRGLAGGPSFYEQYF
TGTGCCAGCAGGGGACTAGCGGGAGGGCCCTCGTTTTACGAGCAGTACTTC
>TRBJ2-7|TRBV27|-|TRBD2
CASKPPGLAGREQYF
TGTGCCAGCAAACCCCCGGGACTAGCGGGGCGCGAGCAGTACTTC
>TRBJ1-1|TRBV4-3|few|-
CASSQDPGMNTEAFF
TGCGCCAGCAGCCAAGATCCAGGGATGAACACTGAAGCTTTCTTT
>TRBJ2-3|TRBV18|-|-
CASSPSGLADSTDTQYF
TGTGCCAGCTCACCATCTGGGCTAGCAGACAGCACAGATACGCAGTATTTT